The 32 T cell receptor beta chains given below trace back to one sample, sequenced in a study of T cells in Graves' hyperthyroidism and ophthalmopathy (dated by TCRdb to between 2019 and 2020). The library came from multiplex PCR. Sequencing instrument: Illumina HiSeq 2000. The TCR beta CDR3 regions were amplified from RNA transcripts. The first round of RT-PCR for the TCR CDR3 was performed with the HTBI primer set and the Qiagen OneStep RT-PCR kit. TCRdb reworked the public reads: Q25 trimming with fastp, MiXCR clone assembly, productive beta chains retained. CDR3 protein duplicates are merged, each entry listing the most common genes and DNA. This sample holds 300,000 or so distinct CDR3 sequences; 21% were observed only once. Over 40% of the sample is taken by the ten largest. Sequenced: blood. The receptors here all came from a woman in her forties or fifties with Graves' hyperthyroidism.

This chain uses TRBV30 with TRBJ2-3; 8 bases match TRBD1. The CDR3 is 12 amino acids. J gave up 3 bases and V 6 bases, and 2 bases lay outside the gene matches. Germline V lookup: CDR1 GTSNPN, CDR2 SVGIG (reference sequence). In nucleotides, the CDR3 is TGTGCCTGCGGACAGGGTACAGATACGCAGTATTTT. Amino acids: CACGQGTDTQYF.

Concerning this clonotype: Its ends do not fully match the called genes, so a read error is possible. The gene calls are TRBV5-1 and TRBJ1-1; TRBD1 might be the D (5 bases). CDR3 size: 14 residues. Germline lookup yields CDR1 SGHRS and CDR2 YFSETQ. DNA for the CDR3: TGCGCCAGCAGCTTGGCGGGGGTGAACGCTGAAGCTTTCTTT. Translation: CASSLAGVNAEAFF. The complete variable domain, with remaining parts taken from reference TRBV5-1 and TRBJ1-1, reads KAGVTQTPRYLIKTRGQQVTLSCSPISGHRSVSWYQQTPGQGLQFLFEYFSETQRNKGNFPGRFSGRQFSNSRSEMNVSTLELGDSALYLCASSLAGVNAEAFFGQGTRLTVV.

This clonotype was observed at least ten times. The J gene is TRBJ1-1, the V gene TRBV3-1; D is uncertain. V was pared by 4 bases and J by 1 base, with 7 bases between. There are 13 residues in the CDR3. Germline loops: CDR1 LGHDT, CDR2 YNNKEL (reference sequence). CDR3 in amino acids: CASSLSRNTEAFF. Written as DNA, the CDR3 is TGTGCCAGCAGCCTCTCAAGGAACACTGAAGCTTTCTTT.

The CDR3 loop reads CSALGPPTQYF. In nucleotides, the CDR3 is TGCAGTGCTCTCGGGCCACCTACCCAGTACTTC. The J gene is TRBJ2-5, the V gene TRBV20-1; no reliable D call. Germline CDR1 reads DFQATT; CDR2 reads SNEGSKA (reference sequence). V lost 5 bases, J lost 8 bases, and 12 bases lay in between. The CDR3 runs 11 residues.

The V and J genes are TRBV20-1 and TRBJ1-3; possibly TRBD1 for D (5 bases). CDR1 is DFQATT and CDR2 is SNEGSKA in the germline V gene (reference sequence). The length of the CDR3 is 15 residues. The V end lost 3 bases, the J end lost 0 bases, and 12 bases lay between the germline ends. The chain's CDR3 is CSARGDYLSGNTIYF. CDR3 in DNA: TGCAGTGCTAGGGGGGACTACCTCTCTGGAAACACCATATATTTT.

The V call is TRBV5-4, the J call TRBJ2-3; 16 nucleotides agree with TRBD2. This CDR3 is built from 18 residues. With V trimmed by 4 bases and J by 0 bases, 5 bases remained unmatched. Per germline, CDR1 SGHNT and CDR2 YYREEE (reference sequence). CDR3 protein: CASSGGLAGGLSTDTQYF. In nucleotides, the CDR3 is TGTGCCAGCAGCGGGGGACTAGCGGGAGGGCTGAGCACAGATACGCAGTATTTT.

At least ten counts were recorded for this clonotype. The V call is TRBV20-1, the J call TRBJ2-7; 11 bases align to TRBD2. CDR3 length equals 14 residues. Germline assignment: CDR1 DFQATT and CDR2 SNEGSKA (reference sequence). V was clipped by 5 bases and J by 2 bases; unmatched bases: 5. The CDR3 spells CSAQTSGATYEQYF. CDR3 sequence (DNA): TGCAGTGCTCAGACTAGCGGGGCCACCTACGAGCAGTACTTC.

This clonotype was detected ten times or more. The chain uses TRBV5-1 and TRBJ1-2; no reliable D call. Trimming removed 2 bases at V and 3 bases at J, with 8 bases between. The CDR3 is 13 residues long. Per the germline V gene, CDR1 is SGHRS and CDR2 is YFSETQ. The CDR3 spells CASSLNVYYGYTF. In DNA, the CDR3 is TGCGCCAGCAGCTTAAACGTCTACTATGGCTACACCTTC. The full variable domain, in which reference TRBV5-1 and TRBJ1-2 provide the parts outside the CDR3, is KAGVTQTPRYLIKTRGQQVTLSCSPISGHRSVSWYQQTPGQGLQFLFEYFSETQRNKGNFPGRFSGRQFSNSRSEMNVSTLELGDSALYLCASSLNVYYGYTFGSGTRLTVV.

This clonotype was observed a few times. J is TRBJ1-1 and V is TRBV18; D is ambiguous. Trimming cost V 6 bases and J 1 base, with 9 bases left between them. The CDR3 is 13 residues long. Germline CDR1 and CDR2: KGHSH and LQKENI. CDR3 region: CASSYQRNTEAFF. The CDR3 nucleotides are TGTGCCAGCTCGTACCAGCGGAACACTGAAGCTTTCTTT.

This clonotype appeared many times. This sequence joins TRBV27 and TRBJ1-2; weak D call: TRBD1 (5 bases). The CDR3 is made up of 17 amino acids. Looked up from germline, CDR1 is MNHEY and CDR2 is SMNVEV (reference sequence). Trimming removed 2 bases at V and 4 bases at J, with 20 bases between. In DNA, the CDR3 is TGTGCCAGCAGTTTACTCGCAGGGCCAGTAGGTCGCTATGGCTACACCTTC. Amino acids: CASSLLAGPVGRYGYTF.

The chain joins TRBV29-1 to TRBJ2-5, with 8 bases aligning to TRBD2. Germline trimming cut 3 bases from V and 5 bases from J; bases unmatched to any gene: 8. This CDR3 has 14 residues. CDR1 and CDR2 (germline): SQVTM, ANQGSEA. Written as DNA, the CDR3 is TGCAGCGTTGACCTCGGGGGGGCAGGGGAGACCCAGTACTTC. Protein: CSVDLGGAGETQYF. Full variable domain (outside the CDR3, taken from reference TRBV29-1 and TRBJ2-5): SAVISQKPSRDICQRGTSLTIQCQVDSQVTMMFWYRQQPGQSLTLIATANQGSEATYESGFVIDKFPISRPNLTFSTLTVSNMSPEDSSIYLCSVDLGGAGETQYFGPGTRLLVL.

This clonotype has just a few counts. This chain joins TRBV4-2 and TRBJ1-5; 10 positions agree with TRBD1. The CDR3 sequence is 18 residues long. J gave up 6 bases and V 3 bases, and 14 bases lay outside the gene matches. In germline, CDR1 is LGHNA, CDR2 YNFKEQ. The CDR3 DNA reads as TGTGCCAGCAGCCAGGAGATAGAGTTCCGGGACAGGGGTCAGCCCCAGCATTTT. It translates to CASSQEIEFRDRGQPQHF.

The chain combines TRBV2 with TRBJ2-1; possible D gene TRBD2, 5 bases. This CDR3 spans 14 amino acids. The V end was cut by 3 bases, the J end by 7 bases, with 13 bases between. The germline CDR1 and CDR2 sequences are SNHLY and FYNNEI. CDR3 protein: CASSEEALTNEQFF. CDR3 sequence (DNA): TGTGCCAGCAGTGAGGAGGCTTTGACTAATGAGCAGTTCTTC.

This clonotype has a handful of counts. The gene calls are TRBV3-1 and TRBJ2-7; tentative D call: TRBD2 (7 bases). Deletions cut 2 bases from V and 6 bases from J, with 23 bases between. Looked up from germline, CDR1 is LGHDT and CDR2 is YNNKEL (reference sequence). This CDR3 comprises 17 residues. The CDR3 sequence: CASSQPRAGARFGEQYF. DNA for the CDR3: TGTGCCAGCAGCCAACCCAGGGCGGGGGCTCGATTCGGCGAGCAGTACTTC.

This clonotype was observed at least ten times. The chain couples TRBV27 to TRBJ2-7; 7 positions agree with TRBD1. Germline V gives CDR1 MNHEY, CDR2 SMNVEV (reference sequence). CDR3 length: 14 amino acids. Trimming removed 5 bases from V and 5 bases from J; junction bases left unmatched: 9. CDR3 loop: CASSPTQGGNEQYF. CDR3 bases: TGTGCCAGCAGTCCGACGCAAGGGGGCAACGAGCAGTACTTC.

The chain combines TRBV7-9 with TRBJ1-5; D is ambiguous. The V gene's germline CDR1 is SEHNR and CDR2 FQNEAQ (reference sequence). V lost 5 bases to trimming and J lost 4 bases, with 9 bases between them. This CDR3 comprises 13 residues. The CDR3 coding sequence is TGTGCCAGCAGCACACAAGAGAATCAGCCCCAGCATTTT. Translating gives CASSTQENQPQHF. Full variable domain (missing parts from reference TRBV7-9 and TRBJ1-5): DTGVSQNPRHKITKRGQNVTFRCDPISEHNRLYWYRQTLGQGPEFLTYFQNEAQLEKSRLLSDRFSAERPKGSFSTLEIQRTEQGDSAMYLCASSTQENQPQHFGDGTRLSIL.

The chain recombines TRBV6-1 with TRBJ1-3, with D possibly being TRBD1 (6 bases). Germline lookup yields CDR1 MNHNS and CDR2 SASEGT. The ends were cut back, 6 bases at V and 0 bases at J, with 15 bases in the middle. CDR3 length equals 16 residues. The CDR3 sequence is CASRMTGASSGNTIYF. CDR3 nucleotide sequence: TGTGCCAGCAGAATGACAGGAGCCAGCTCTGGAAACACCATATATTTT.

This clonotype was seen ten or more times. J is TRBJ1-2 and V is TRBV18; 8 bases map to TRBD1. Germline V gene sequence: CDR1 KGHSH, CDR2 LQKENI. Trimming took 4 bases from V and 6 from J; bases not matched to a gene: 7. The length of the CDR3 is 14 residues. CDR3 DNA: TGTGCCAGCTCACGACAGGGGACAGAGGATGGCTACACCTTC. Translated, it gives CASSRQGTEDGYTF.

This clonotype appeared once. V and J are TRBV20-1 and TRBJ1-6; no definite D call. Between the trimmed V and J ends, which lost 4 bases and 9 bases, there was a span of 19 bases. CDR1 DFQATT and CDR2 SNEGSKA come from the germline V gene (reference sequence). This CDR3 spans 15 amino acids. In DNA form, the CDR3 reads TGCAGTGCTACCGCCGGGTTAAGGTTGGGTTCACCCCTCCACTTT. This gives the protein CSATAGLRLGSPLHF.

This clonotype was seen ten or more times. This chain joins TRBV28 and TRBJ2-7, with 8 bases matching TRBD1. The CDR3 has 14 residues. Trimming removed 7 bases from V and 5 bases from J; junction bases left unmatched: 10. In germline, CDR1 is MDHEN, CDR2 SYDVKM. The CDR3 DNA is TGTGCCAGCACTGTCGCAGGGGGCTTCGACGAGCAGTACTTC. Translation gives CASTVAGGFDEQYF.

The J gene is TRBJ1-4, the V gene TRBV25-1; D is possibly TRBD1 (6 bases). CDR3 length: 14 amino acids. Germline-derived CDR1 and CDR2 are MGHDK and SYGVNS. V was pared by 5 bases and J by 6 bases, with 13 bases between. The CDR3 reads CASSPLTGYEKLFF. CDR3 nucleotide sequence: TGTGCCAGCAGTCCCCTGACAGGTTATGAAAAACTGTTTTTT.

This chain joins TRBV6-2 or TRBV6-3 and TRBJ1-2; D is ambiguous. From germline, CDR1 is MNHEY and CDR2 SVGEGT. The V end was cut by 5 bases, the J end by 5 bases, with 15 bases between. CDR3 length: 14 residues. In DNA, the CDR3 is TGTGCCAGCAGTCCCCCTTTGAGGCGGTATGGCTACACCTTC. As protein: CASSPPLRRYGYTF.

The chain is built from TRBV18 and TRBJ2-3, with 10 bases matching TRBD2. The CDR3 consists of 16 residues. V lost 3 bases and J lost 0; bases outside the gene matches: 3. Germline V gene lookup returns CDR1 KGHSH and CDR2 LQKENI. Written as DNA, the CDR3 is TGTGCCAGCTCACCCTCGACTAGCGGGAGCACAGATACGCAGTATTTT. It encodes CASSPSTSGSTDTQYF.

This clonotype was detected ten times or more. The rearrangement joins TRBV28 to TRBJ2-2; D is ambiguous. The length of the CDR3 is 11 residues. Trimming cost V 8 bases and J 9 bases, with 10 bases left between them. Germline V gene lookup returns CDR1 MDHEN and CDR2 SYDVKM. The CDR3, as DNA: TGTGCCAGCTCTCAGGAGAGGGAGCTGTTTTTT. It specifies CASSQERELFF.

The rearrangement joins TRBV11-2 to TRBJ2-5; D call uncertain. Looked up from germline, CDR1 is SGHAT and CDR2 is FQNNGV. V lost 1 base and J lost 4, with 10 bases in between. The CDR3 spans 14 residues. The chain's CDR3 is CASSLADGRETQYF. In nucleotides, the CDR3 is TGTGCCAGCAGCTTAGCAGACGGCCGAGAGACCCAGTACTTC.

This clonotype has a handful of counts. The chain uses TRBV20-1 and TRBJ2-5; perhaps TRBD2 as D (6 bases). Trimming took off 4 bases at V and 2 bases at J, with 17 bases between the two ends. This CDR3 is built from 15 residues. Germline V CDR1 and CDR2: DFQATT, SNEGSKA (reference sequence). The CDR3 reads CSANGGSGSQETQYF. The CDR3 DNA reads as TGCAGTGCTAACGGAGGGAGCGGATCTCAAGAGACCCAGTACTTC.

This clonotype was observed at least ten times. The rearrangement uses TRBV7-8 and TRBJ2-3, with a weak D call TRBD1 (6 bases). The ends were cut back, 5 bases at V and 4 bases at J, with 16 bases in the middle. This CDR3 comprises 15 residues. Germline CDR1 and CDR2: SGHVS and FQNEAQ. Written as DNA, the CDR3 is TGTGCCAGCAGCCCTCGGGACATTCGGGCAGATACGCAGTATTTT. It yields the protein CASSPRDIRADTQYF.

The CDR3 DNA reads TGCAGTGCTAGGGGGAGGGCGAGCTCCTACAATGAGCAGTTCTTC. It is translated as CSARGRASSYNEQFF. The chain carries TRBV20-1 and TRBJ2-1; 7 positions match TRBD2. The V gene end was trimmed by 3 bases and the J gene end by 0 bases; junction bases not matched to a gene: 5. The CDR3 loop spans 15 amino acids. Germline assignment: CDR1 DFQATT and CDR2 SNEGSKA (reference sequence).

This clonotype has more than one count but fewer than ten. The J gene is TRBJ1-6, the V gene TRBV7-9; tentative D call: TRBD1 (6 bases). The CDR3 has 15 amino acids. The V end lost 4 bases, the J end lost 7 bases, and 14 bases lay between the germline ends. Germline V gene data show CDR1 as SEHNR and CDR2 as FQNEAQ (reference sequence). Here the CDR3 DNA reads TGTGCCAGCAGCTACCGGATAGGGGGAAATTCACCCCTCCACTTT. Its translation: CASSYRIGGNSPLHF.

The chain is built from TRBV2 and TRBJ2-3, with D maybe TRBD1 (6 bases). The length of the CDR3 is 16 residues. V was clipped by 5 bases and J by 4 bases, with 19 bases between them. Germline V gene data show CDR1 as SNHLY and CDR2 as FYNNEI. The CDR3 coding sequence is TGTGCCAGCAGTCTAGGGGGTGTCAGCGCCCCAGATACGCAGTATTTT. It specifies CASSLGGVSAPDTQYF. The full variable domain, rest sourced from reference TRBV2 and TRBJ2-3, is EPEVTQTPSHQVTQMGQEVILRCVPISNHLYFYWYRQILGQKVEFLVSFYNNEISEKSEIFDDQFSVERPDGSNFTLKIRSTKLEDSAMYFCASSLGGVSAPDTQYFGPGTRLTVL.

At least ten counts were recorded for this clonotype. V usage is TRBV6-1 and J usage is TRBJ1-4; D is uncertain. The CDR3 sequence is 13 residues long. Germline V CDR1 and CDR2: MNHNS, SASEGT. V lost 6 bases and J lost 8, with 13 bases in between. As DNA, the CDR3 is TGTGCCAGCAGATACCGAGCTACGGAAAAACTGTTTTTT. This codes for CASRYRATEKLFF.

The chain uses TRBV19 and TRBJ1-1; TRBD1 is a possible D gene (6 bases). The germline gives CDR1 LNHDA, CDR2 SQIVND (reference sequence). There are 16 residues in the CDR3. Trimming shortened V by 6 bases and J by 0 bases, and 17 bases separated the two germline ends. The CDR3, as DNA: TGTGCCAGTAGCAAGCCGGGGACATGGATGAACACTGAAGCTTTCTTT. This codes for CASSKPGTWMNTEAFF.